The source of this TCR beta chain is a study of T cells after yellow fever vaccination. The wider study: In the case of low-cell-number fractions, SMART-Seq v4 Ultra Low Input was used for preparation. Study results and caveats: Only a minor proportion of clonotypes was detected across both CD4 and CD8 compartments.

Many counts were recorded for this clonotype. Its antigen is as yet unknown. 5'RACE template switching added a universal primer site and UMIs to TCR cDNA. TCRdb re-called the 5' RACE reads with MiXCR, one entry per CDR3 protein. The sample holds 65,000 to 70,000 distinct CDR3 sequences, 5% to 6.5% seen once. The CDR3 spans 15 residues. Trimming shortened V by 3 bases and J by 4 bases, and 17 bases separated the two germline ends. Germline values: CDR1 DFQATT, CDR2 SNEGSKA (reference sequence). The V and J genes are TRBV20-1 and TRBJ2-3; D ambiguous. The sequence was collected from a man younger than 35 who received the YFV17D yellow fever vaccine. The source was CD4+ T cells sorted from PBMCs, collected roughly 15 days after the first yellow fever vaccination. In DNA, the CDR3 is TGCAGTGCTAGGGAACCTAATGGCTTACCAGATACGCAGTATTTT. It translates to CSAREPNGLPDTQYF.